These 21 T cell receptor beta chains came from one sample sequenced in a study of blood T cell repertoires in COVID-19. Here immunoSEQ multiplex PCR was the method, and the copy in TCRdb shows in-frame clones only, minus some. The sample contains around 130,000 clones, less than 85% of which appear only once. Sequenced material: peripheral blood. The receptors originated from a woman aged 60-75 years with acute or convalescent COVID-19.

The chain couples TRBV5-1 to TRBJ2-2; 7 nucleotides match TRBD1. J lost 1 base, V lost 4 bases, and 4 bases had no gene match. CDR1 and CDR2 (germline): SGHRS, YFSETQ. The CDR3 runs 15 residues. The CDR3 DNA is TGCGCCAGCAGCCCGAACAGGGGGAACACCGGGGAGCTGTTTTTT. This encodes CASSPNRGNTGELFF.

The chain joins TRBV15 to TRBJ1-3; D perhaps matches TRBD1 (5 bases). V shed 0 bases and J shed 3 bases, with 9 bases lying between them. This CDR3 has 15 amino acids. The germline V gene has CDR1 LNHNV and CDR2 YYDKDF (reference sequence). Here the CDR3 reads CATSRETGNGNTIYF. CDR3 sequence (DNA): TGTGCCACCAGCAGAGAAACAGGCAATGGAAACACCATATATTTT.

This clone was observed a single time. The chain is built from TRBV11-3 and TRBJ2-3; no definite D call. The CDR3 is 13 amino acids. V lost 5 bases, J lost 2 bases, and 8 bases lay in between. Germline CDR1 and CDR2: SGHNT and YENEEA. CDR3 nucleotide sequence: TGTGCCAGCAGCCCTTTTCCCACAGATACGCAGTATTTT. Translation gives CASSPFPTDTQYF.

The chain joins TRBV19 to TRBJ1-2; a possible D gene is TRBD1 (5 bases). The CDR3 runs to 16 residues. Trimming cost V 6 bases and J 3 bases, with 20 bases left between them. The germline gives CDR1 LNHDA, CDR2 SQIVND (reference sequence). The CDR3 is CASSGPWQGFDYGYTF. The CDR3 DNA sequence: TGTGCCAGTAGCGGCCCGTGGCAGGGTTTCGACTATGGCTACACCTTC.

This chain uses TRBV7-3 with TRBJ2-1; 7 positions match TRBD1. CDR3 length: 17 residues. Germline V gene data show CDR1 as SGHTA and CDR2 as FQGTGA. After removal of 4 bases from V and 8 bases from J, the junction contained 17 bases not matched to a gene. CDR3: CASSSEGPGQLWDEQFF. The DNA of the CDR3 is TGTGCCAGCAGCTCGGAAGGACCGGGACAGCTATGGGATGAGCAGTTCTTC.

V usage is TRBV2 and J usage is TRBJ1-2; no clear D. Trimming shortened V by 6 bases and J by 3 bases, and 8 bases separated the two germline ends. The CDR3 sequence is 12 residues long. The germline V gene encodes CDR1 SNHLY and CDR2 FYNNEI. CDR3 protein: CASSPRDYGYTF. DNA of the CDR3: TGTGCCAGCAGCCCCCGCGACTATGGCTACACCTTC. The variable domain in full, with the rest retrieved from reference TRBV2 and TRBJ1-2, is EPEVTQTPSHQVTQMGQEVILRCVPISNHLYFYWYRQILGQKVEFLVSFYNNEISEKSEIFDDQFSVERPDGSNFTLKIRSTKLEDSAMYFCASSPRDYGYTFGSGTRLTVV.

The V and J genes are TRBV5-4 and TRBJ2-2, with 7 nucleotides matching TRBD2. Per the germline V gene, CDR1 is SGHNT and CDR2 is YYREEE (reference sequence). The length of the CDR3 is 16 residues. With V trimmed by 4 bases and J by 5 bases, 11 bases remained unmatched. For the CDR3, the DNA is TGTGCCAGCAGCCTCCCCCGCGGGGGAGTTACCGGGGAGCTGTTTTTT. Protein: CASSLPRGGVTGELFF.

This chain links TRBV25-1 with TRBJ1-6; D gene ambiguous. Per germline, CDR1 MGHDK and CDR2 SYGVNS. This CDR3 has 17 residues. Trimming pared 1 base from V and 2 bases from J, leaving 12 bases between. CDR3 DNA: TGTGCCAGCAGTGAATTGTGGGAGCCTCCCTATAATTCACCCCTCCACTTT. It translates to CASSELWEPPYNSPLHF.

The gene calls are TRBV6-5 and TRBJ1-2, with D possibly TRBD1 on 6 matching bases. V shed 11 bases and J shed 4 bases, with 14 bases lying between them. The CDR3 contains 12 residues. Per the germline V gene, CDR1 is MNHEY and CDR2 is SVGAGI. The CDR3 sequence is CAAWGLPYGYTF. CDR3 in DNA: TGTGCCGCCTGGGGGCTACCCTATGGCTACACCTTC.

This clone was seen just once. The CDR3 protein is CASSWAGDGYTF. In nucleotides, the CDR3 is TGTGCCAGCAGTTGGGCAGGGGATGGCTACACCTTC. This sequence joins TRBV6-5 and TRBJ1-2; tentative D call: TRBD1 (6 bases). CDR1 MNHEY and CDR2 SVGAGI come from the germline V gene. There are 12 residues in the CDR3. Trimming left V 4 bases short and J 6 bases short, with 9 bases between.

The chain combines TRBV12-3 or TRBV12-4 with TRBJ1-2, with D possibly being TRBD1 (5 bases). Trimming cost V 5 bases and J 7 bases, with 14 bases left between them. The CDR3 sequence is 13 residues long. The CDR3 here is CASSPPGRGGYTF. CDR3 bases: TGTGCCAGCAGTCCACCTGGTAGGGGTGGCTACACCTTC.

This clone was seen just once. The genes are TRBV30 and TRBJ1-5; 7 nucleotides match TRBD1. Germline CDR1 GTSNPN, CDR2 SVGIG (reference sequence). Unmatched junction bases numbered 12, after V lost 2 bases and J lost 8 bases. The CDR3 is made up of 15 amino acids. CDR3 amino acids: CAWSSPTATGKPQHF. Written as DNA, the CDR3 is TGTGCCTGGAGTTCCCCAACCGCGACAGGGAAGCCCCAGCATTTT.

The chain carries TRBV9 and TRBJ2-2, with TRBD1 matching over 12 bases. With 4 bases clipped from V and 4 bases from J, the junction kept 8 bases outside the gene matches. The CDR3 length is 17 residues. Per germline, CDR1 SGDLS and CDR2 YYNGEE. CDR3 sequence reads: CASSPRGQGATTGELFF. The CDR3 DNA follows: TGTGCCAGCAGCCCGAGGGGACAGGGGGCGACCACCGGGGAGCTGTTTTTT.

The count of this clone is one. This sequence joins TRBV6-6 and TRBJ1-3; 8 bases match TRBD1. V was clipped by 6 bases and J by 1 base; unmatched bases: 5. There are 15 residues in the CDR3. Germline values: CDR1 MNHNY, CDR2 SVGAGI (reference sequence). This chain's CDR3 is CASSPRTGSGNTIYF. The CDR3 DNA reads TGTGCCAGCAGCCCCCGGACAGGGTCTGGAAACACCATATATTTT.

The chain is built from TRBV2 and TRBJ2-3, with D uncertain. Germline lookup yields CDR1 SNHLY and CDR2 FYNNEI. The CDR3 covers 11 residues. V lost 3 bases and J lost 5, with 3 bases in between. CDR3 bases: TGTGCCAGCAGTGATCGAGATACGCAGTATTTT. It yields the protein CASSDRDTQYF.

There are a few counts of this clone. The chain combines TRBV5-6 with TRBJ1-2, with unresolved D. CDR1 SGHDT and CDR2 YYEEEE come from the germline V gene. Deletions cut 1 base from V and 2 bases from J, with 9 bases between. CDR3 length: 14 amino acids. The CDR3 region has the DNA TGTGCCAGCAGCTTGAACGGAGGAAACTATGGCTACACCTTC. Translating it yields CASSLNGGNYGYTF.

For the CDR3, the DNA is TGTGCCAGTAGTTCCCTTGGGGGGGTTGGCAATCAGCCCCAGCATTTT. Its protein is CASSSLGGVGNQPQHF. The chain uses TRBV19 and TRBJ1-5; D may be TRBD1 (5 bases). The V gene lost 5 bases and the J gene lost 2 bases, with 16 bases spanning the gap. This CDR3 is 16 amino acids long. Germline-derived CDR1 and CDR2 are LNHDA and SQIVND (reference sequence).

This clone has just one count. The J gene is TRBJ1-2, the V gene TRBV5-6; 10 nucleotides line up with TRBD1. With V trimmed by 7 bases and J by 7 bases, 16 bases remained unmatched. Germline V gene lookup returns CDR1 SGHDT and CDR2 YYEEEE. The CDR3 is 16 residues long. In DNA form, the CDR3 reads TGTGCCAGCCGGTGGGGACAGGGGACCAATGGGGGTGGCTACACCTTC. Translated, it gives CASRWGQGTNGGGYTF.

The chain links TRBV19 to TRBJ1-4; 7 bases line up with TRBD1. From germline, CDR1 is LNHDA and CDR2 SQIVND (reference sequence). The CDR3 extends over 13 amino acids. V was pared by 3 bases and J by 6 bases, with 1 base of the junction left unmatched. The CDR3 loop is CASSIQGDEKLFF. Written as DNA, the CDR3 is TGTGCCAGTAGTATCCAGGGGGATGAAAAACTGTTTTTT.

This clone appeared once. The V and J genes are TRBV4-1 and TRBJ1-4; 7 bases are shared with TRBD1. Germline values: CDR1 MGHRA, CDR2 YSYEKL. Trimming at V came to 1 base and at J to 6 bases, leaving 8 bases not matched to a gene. The CDR3 loop spans 16 amino acids. The CDR3: CASSQGPGQLHEKLFF. CDR3 in DNA: TGCGCCAGCAGCCAAGGGCCGGGACAGCTTCATGAAAAACTGTTTTTT.

The V gene is TRBV5-1, the J gene TRBJ1-4; 10 bases are shared with TRBD1. This CDR3 has 14 amino acids. J lost 5 bases, V lost 4 bases, and 2 bases had no gene match. Germline values: CDR1 SGHRS, CDR2 YFSETQ. CDR3 nucleotide sequence: TGCGCCAGCAGCCAGGGACAGGGGAATGAAAAACTGTTTTTT. Protein sequence: CASSQGQGNEKLFF. Using reference TRBV5-1 and TRBJ1-4 for the parts outside the CDR3, the full variable domain is KAGVTQTPRYLIKTRGQQVTLSCSPISGHRSVSWYQQTPGQGLQFLFEYFSETQRNKGNFPGRFSGRQFSNSRSEMNVSTLELGDSALYLCASSQGQGNEKLFFGSGTQLSVL.